The 17 T cell receptor beta chains presented below share a single source sample, sequenced in a study of regulatory T cells in long-lasting Graves disease. Building the TCR beta libraries relied on iRepertoire HTBI primers, and CDR3 regions underwent Arm-PCR. TCRdb ran MiXCR on the multiplex PCR reads and lists one entry per CDR3 protein. The table has about 420,000 distinct CDR3 sequences, roughly 17% seen once; the top ten hold 20% to 25%. Time point denoted: newly diagnosed GD, antithyroid drugs for less than 3 months. Researchers made the TCR library from RNA that was extracted from PBMCs. The sample also formed part of further work on T cells in Graves' hyperthyroidism and ophthalmopathy.

This specimen was peripheral blood mononuclear cells (PBMCs), taken at new diagnosis, from a patient treated with antithyroid drugs. Receptor source: a woman between 18 and 29 years old with Graves disease.

This clonotype was seen a few times. V and J are TRBV14 and TRBJ1-1; D unresolved. The germline V gene has CDR1 SGHDN and CDR2 FVKESK. The CDR3 is 15 residues long. Trimming shortened V by 0 bases and J by 7 bases, and 15 bases separated the two germline ends. CDR3 amino acids: CASSQDGWGASEAFF. In DNA form, the CDR3 reads TGTGCCAGCAGCCAAGATGGGTGGGGAGCCAGTGAAGCTTTCTTT.

This clonotype was recorded a few times. The CDR3 bases are TGCAGTGCTAGTCGGACTAGTATTTCCTACGAGCAGTACTTC. Protein product: CSASRTSISYEQYF. The chain recombines TRBV20-1 with TRBJ2-7, with TRBD2 matching 7 bases. Per the germline V gene, CDR1 is DFQATT and CDR2 is SNEGSKA (reference sequence). The CDR3 loop spans 14 amino acids. The J segment lost 1 base and the V segment lost 3 bases, leaving 6 bases of the junction unmatched.

The chain combines TRBV7-2 with TRBJ1-5; the D is unclear. CDR1 is SGHTA, CDR2 FQGNSA, per germline. Trimming took off 1 base at V and 8 bases at J, with 9 bases between the two ends. The CDR3 covers 13 residues. The CDR3 loop reads CASSLGDRKPQHF. The CDR3 region has the DNA TGTGCCAGCAGCTTAGGTGATCGAAAGCCCCAGCATTTT.

This clonotype was observed at least ten times. The genes are TRBV28 and TRBJ2-1; 8 nucleotides agree with TRBD2. The CDR3 length is 15 residues. Unmatched junction bases numbered 3, after V lost 4 bases and J lost 1 base. Germline-derived CDR1 and CDR2 are MDHEN and SYDVKM. Written as DNA, the CDR3 is TGTGCCAGCAGTTGGGCGGGAGGTTCCTACAATGAGCAGTTCTTC. Amino acid sequence: CASSWAGGSYNEQFF.

This clonotype was recorded at least ten times. The J gene is TRBJ2-7, the V gene TRBV20-1; possible D gene TRBD1, 6 bases. Trimming cost V 0 bases and J 1 base, with 13 bases left between them. Germline-derived CDR1 and CDR2 are DFQATT and SNEGSKA (reference sequence). The CDR3 is 15 amino acids. The CDR3 reads CSARDQQGLSYEQYF. CDR3 sequence (DNA): TGCAGTGCTAGAGATCAGCAGGGGCTATCCTACGAGCAGTACTTC.

This clonotype was seen a few times. The rearrangement uses TRBV27 and TRBJ1-1; D is unclear. The CDR3 contains 15 residues. Between the trimmed V and J ends, which lost 4 bases and 4 bases, there was a span of 16 bases. Germline CDR1 and CDR2: MNHEY and SMNVEV (reference sequence). The CDR3 here is CASSSRQAVGTEAFF. CDR3 DNA sequence: TGTGCCAGCAGTTCCAGGCAAGCGGTGGGCACTGAAGCTTTCTTT.

This clonotype was seen ten or more times. This rearrangement joins TRBV28 to TRBJ1-6; TRBD1 agrees at 7 bases. Looked up from germline, CDR1 is MDHEN and CDR2 is SYDVKM. The J segment lost 7 bases and the V segment lost 10 bases, leaving 7 bases of the junction unmatched. The CDR3 extends over 13 amino acids. The CDR3 here is CATGTDLNSPLHF. The CDR3 DNA is TGTGCCACCGGGACAGATTTAAATTCACCCCTCCACTTT.

The J gene is TRBJ1-4, the V gene TRBV6-1; a weak D match, TRBD1 (6 bases). The V gene lost 1 base and the J gene lost 8 bases, with 8 bases spanning the gap. The CDR3 is 13 residues long. Germline lookup yields CDR1 MNHNS and CDR2 SASEGT. This CDR3 is CASSEGTVEKLFF. The CDR3 coding sequence is TGTGCCAGCAGTGAAGGGACAGTCGAAAAACTGTTTTTT.

The chain recombines TRBV27 with TRBJ2-1; 10 bases agree with TRBD1. Judging by the DNA end, TRBJ2-5 fits better; the J call may be wrong. The CDR3 contains 18 residues. Germline CDR1 reads MNHEY; CDR2 reads SMNVEV (reference sequence). The CDR3 here is CASSPRTGGGTGEETQYF. CDR3 in DNA: TGTGCCAGCAGTCCTCGGACAGGTGGCGGGACAGGGGAAGAGACCCAGTACTTC.

This clonotype has a count of ten or more. This chain links TRBV5-1 with TRBJ2-1; 12 positions agree with TRBD2. This CDR3 contains 15 residues. Trimming cost V 4 bases and J 9 bases; bases outside gene matches: 8. The germline V gene has CDR1 SGHRS and CDR2 YFSETQ. The CDR3 protein is CASSGLAGGPTEQFF. The CDR3 bases are TGCGCCAGCAGCGGGCTAGCGGGAGGGCCGACTGAGCAGTTCTTC.

This clonotype came up many times. This chain joins TRBV7-3 and TRBJ2-3, with 8 nucleotides matching TRBD2. The CDR3 runs 15 residues. The junction had 7 bases not matched to a gene; V was cut back by 6 bases and J by 2 bases. Germline CDR1 and CDR2: SGHTA and FQGTGA. For the CDR3, the DNA is TGTGCCAGCAGGAGCGGGAGCATGTACACAGATACGCAGTATTTT. Residues: CASRSGSMYTDTQYF.

The V and J genes are TRBV20-1 and TRBJ2-6; TRBD1 agrees at 9 bases. This CDR3 contains 18 residues. The germline CDR1 and CDR2 sequences are DFQATT and SNEGSKA (reference sequence). J gave up 0 bases and V 0 bases, and 6 bases lay outside the gene matches. CDR3 region: CSARDADRGSSGANVLTF. CDR3 nucleotides: TGCAGTGCTAGAGATGCGGACAGGGGAAGCTCTGGGGCCAACGTCCTGACTTTC.

This clonotype came up a few times. The V call is TRBV28, the J call TRBJ2-3; 12 bases are a match to TRBD2. Germline values: CDR1 MDHEN, CDR2 SYDVKM. V gave up 4 bases and J gave up 4 bases; unmatched junction bases: 6. CDR3 length: 16 residues. The CDR3 protein is CASSSTGLAGPDTQYF. Written as DNA, the CDR3 is TGTGCCAGCAGTTCTACTGGACTAGCGGGACCAGATACGCAGTATTTT.

This clonotype was recorded at least ten times. The chain is built from TRBV6-1 and TRBJ1-2; the D gene is possibly TRBD1 (5 bases). Between the trimmed V and J ends, which lost 9 bases and 8 bases, there was a span of 19 bases. Germline assignment: CDR1 MNHNS and CDR2 SASEGT. The CDR3 covers 13 residues. The CDR3 region is CASIPNGATGYTF. The CDR3 coding sequence is TGTGCCAGTATACCCAATGGGGCTACGGGCTACACCTTC.

This clonotype has ten or more counts. The chain has TRBV29-1 and TRBJ2-7; 10 bases agree with TRBD2. There are 15 residues in the CDR3. CDR1 is SQVTM, CDR2 ANQGSEA, per germline. Trimming at V came to 7 bases and at J to 3 bases, leaving 12 bases not matched to a gene. The CDR3 DNA follows: TGCAGCGCCGTTAGGGCTAGCGGGAGTAGCTACGAGCAGTACTTC. Amino acid sequence: CSAVRASGSSYEQYF.

This clonotype has a count of ten or more. The chain employs TRBV28 and TRBJ2-1, with 7 positions matching TRBD2. V dropped 5 bases and J dropped 15; count of bases not matched to a gene: 7. CDR1 MDHEN and CDR2 SYDVKM come from the germline V gene. This CDR3 region has 11 residues. The DNA of the CDR3 is TGTGCCAGCAGTCTTGGACTAGGTCGGTTCTTC. Protein product: CASSLGLGRFF.

V usage is TRBV9 and J usage is TRBJ1-2, with D tentatively TRBD1 (6 bases). The ends were cut back, 3 bases at V and 3 bases at J, with 21 bases in the middle. Germline V lookup: CDR1 SGDLS, CDR2 YYNGEE. The CDR3 totals 17 residues. The CDR3: CASSEGGVAGEYYGYTF. CDR3 DNA sequence: TGTGCCAGCAGCGAGGGAGGGGTCGCAGGGGAGTACTATGGCTACACCTTC.